The TCR beta chain under discussion was sequenced for a study of early T cells in non-severe SARS-CoV-2 infection. Study context: Sequencing of bulk RNA from unsorted whole blood was done, without chain pairing.

Trimming left V 4 bases short and J 1 base short, with 19 bases between. The CDR3 sequence is 17 residues long. Per the germline V gene, CDR1 is WSHSY and CDR2 is SAAADI. Whole-study results and caveats: The VDJdb matching leaned toward anti-spike CD8 responses and overlooked private and CD4 specificities.

Tagging with unique molecular identifiers was applied to individual cDNA molecules. One entry per CDR3 protein results from TCRdb running MiXCR on the 5' RACE reads. The repertoire holds roughly 41,000 distinct CDR3 sequences, with approximately 6.3% as singletons. At least ten counts were recorded for this clonotype. Antigen unknown. This chain joins TRBV10-2 and TRBJ2-5, with a tentative D call TRBD1 (6 bases). The receptor's source is an adult who was a healthcare worker with PCR-confirmed SARS-CoV-2 infection or an uninfected control (not recorded which). Sequencing was carried out using whole blood. DNA of the CDR3: TGCGCCAGCAGTGGGGGGCGCGGTGTTTCGGGCCAAGAGACCCAGTACTTC. Its protein is CASSGGRGVSGQETQYF.